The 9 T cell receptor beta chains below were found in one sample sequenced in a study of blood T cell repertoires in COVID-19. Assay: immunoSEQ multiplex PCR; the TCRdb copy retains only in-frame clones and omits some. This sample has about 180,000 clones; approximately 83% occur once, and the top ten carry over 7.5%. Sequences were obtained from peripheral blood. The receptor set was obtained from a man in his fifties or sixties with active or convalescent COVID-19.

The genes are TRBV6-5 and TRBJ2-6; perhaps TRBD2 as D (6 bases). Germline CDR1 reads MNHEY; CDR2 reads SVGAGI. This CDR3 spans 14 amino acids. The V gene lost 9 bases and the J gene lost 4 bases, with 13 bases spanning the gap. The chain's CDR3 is CASRGGGGANVLTF. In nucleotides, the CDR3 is TGTGCCAGTCGGGGAGGTGGAGGGGCCAACGTCCTGACTTTC.

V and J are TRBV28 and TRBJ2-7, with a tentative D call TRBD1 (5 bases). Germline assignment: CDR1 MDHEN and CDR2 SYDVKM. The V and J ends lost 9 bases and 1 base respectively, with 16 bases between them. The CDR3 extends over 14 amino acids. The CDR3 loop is CASYGAENSYEQYF. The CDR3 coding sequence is TGTGCCAGTTATGGGGCAGAGAATTCCTACGAGCAGTACTTC. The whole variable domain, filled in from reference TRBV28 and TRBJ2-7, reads DVKVTQSSRYLVKRTGEKVFLECVQDMDHENMFWYRQDPGLGLRLIYFSYDVKMKEKGDIPEGYSVSREKKERFSLILESASTNQTSMYLCASYGAENSYEQYFGPGTRLTVT.

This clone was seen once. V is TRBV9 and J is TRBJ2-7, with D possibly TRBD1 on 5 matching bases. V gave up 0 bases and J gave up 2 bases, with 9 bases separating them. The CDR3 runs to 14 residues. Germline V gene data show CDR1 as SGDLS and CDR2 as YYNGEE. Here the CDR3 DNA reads TGTGCCAGCAGCGTAGGACAGCTAACCTACGAGCAGTACTTC. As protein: CASSVGQLTYEQYF.

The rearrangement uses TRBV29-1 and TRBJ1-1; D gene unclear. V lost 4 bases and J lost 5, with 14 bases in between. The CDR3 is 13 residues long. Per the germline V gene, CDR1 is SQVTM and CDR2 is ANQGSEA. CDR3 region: CSVADLLRTEAFF. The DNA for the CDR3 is TGCAGCGTTGCGGATCTATTGAGGACTGAAGCTTTCTTT. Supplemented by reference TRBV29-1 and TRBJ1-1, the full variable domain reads SAVISQKPSRDICQRGTSLTIQCQVDSQVTMMFWYRQQPGQSLTLIATANQGSEATYESGFVIDKFPISRPNLTFSTLTVSNMSPEDSSIYLCSVADLLRTEAFFGQGTRLTVV.

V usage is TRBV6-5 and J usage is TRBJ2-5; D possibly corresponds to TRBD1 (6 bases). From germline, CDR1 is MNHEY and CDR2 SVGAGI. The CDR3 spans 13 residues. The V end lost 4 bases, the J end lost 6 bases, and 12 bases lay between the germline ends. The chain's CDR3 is CASSLLGAQTQYF. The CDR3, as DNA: TGTGCCAGCAGTTTATTGGGGGCCCAGACCCAGTACTTC.

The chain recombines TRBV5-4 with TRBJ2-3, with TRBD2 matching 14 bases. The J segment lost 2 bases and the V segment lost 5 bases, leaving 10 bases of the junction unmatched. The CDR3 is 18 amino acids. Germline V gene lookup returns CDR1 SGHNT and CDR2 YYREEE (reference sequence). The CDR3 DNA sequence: TGTGCCAGCAGAACCAAACTGACTAGCGGGGGGGCCACAGATACGCAGTATTTT. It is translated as CASRTKLTSGGATDTQYF.

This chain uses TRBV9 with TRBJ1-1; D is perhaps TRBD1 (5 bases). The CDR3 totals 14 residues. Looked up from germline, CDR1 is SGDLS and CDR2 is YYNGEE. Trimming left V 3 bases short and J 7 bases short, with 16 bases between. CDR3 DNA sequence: TGTGCCAGCAGCGCCCTGACAGAGTCGGGTGAAGCTTTCTTT. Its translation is CASSALTESGEAFF.

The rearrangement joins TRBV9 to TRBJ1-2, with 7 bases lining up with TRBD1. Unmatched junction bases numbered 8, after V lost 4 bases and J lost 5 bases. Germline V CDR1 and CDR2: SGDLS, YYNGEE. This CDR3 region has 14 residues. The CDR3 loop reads CASSKRQGNYGYTF. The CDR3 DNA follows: TGTGCCAGCAGCAAACGACAGGGTAATTATGGCTACACCTTC.

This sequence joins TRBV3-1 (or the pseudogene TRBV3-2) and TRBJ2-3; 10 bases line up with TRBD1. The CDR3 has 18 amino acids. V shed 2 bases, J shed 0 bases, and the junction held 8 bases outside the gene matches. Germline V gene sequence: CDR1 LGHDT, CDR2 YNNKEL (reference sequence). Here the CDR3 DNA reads TGTGCCAGCAGCCAAACCCTAGGACAGGGGGATAGCACAGATACGCAGTATTTT. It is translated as CASSQTLGQGDSTDTQYF.